Given below is one T cell receptor (beta chain) in context. The antigen remains unidentified. After removal of 5 bases from V and 7 bases from J, the junction contained 12 bases not matched to a gene. Germline CDR1 SNHLY, CDR2 FYNNEI. The length of the CDR3 is 16 residues. Run at survey level, the immunoSEQ assay was version v3.0. Libraries were prepared by immunoSEQ multiplex PCR; TCRdb keeps only in-frame clonotypes and omits some of them. The table records tens of thousands of clones, approximately 86% of them present only once. This record belongs to a study of long-term antiretroviral therapy in people with HIV. Study results and limitations: The data indicate that diversity increased after ART but remained below transplant donor controls.

The sequence came from a woman aged 50 to 60 with HIV. Sample: unsorted PBMCs, taken 0.1 years before starting antiretroviral therapy. The rearrangement links TRBV2 to TRBJ2-2, with 8 bases lining up with TRBD2. The CDR3 protein is CASSPHGGAMNGELFF. DNA of the CDR3: TGTGCCAGCAGTCCACACGGGGGGGCCATGAACGGGGAGCTGTTTTTT.